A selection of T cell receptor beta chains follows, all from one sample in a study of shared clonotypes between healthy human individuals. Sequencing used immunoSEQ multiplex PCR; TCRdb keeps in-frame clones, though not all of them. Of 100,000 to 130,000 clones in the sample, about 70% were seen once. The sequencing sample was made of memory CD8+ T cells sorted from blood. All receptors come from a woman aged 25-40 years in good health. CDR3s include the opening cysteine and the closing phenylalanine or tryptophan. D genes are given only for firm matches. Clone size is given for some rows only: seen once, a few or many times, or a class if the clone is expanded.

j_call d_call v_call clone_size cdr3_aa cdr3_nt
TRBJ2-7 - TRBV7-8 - CASSLDANLEQYF TGTGCCAGCAGCCTAGATGCCAACCTCGAGCAGTACTTC
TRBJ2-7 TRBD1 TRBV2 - CASVGQGVSYEQYF TGTGCCAGCGTGGGACAGGGGGTTTCCTACGAGCAGTACTTC
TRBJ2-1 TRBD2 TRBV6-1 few CASQAGDYNEQFF TGTGCCAGCCAAGCGGGGGATTACAATGAGCAGTTCTTC
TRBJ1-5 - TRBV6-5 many CASSSDIEGNQPQHF TGTGCCAGCAGCTCAGACATCGAGGGCAATCAGCCCCAGCATTTT
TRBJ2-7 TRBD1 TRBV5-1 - CASSPDRGLSEQYF TGCGCCAGCAGCCCGGACAGGGGGCTATCCGAGCAGTACTTC
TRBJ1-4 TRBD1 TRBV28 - CASSISGTGAPGFF TGTGCCAGCAGTATATCCGGGACAGGGGCCCCAGGGTTTTTT
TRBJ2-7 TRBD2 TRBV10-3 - CAISDPAGGPYEQYF TGTGCCATCAGTGACCCCGCGGGAGGTCCCTACGAGCAGTACTTC
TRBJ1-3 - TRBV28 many CASSFRGYYSGNTIYF TGTGCCAGCAGTTTTCGAGGTTACTACTCTGGAAACACCATATATTTT
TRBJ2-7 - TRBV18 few CASSPPVWDGAYPEQYF TGTGCCAGCTCACCACCGGTCTGGGACGGCGCTTATCCCGAGCAGTACTTC
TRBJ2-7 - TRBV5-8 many CASSFMWDDNSYEQYF TGTGCCAGCAGCTTTATGTGGGACGACAACTCCTACGAGCAGTACTTC
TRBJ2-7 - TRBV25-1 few CASSDGAAGRPYEQYF TGTGCCAGCAGTGATGGGGCTGCGGGCCGACCCTACGAGCAGTACTTC
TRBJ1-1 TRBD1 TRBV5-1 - CASSWTGDNTEAFF TGCGCCAGCAGCTGGACAGGGGACAACACTGAAGCTTTCTTT
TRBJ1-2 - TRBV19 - CASTPHRVSNYGYTF TGTGCCAGTACCCCCCACCGTGTGAGCAACTATGGCTACACCTTC
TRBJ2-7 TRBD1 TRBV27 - CASRPDRVINEQYF TGTGCCAGCAGGCCGGACAGGGTAATCAACGAGCAGTACTTC